This passage covers 29 T cell receptor beta chains from one sample sequenced in a study of identical twins. Via MiXCR, TCRdb re-called the 5' RACE reads, giving one row per CDR3 protein. This sample has around 250,000 distinct CDR3 sequences, with approximately 11% found just once. The sample was also reused in another study, on yellow fever vaccine responses in identical twins.

The material sequenced was memory (CD45RO+) T cells sorted from blood. Source of these receptors: a woman younger than 30 in good health.

This clonotype appeared a few times. This rearrangement joins TRBV29-1 to TRBJ2-2; perhaps TRBD2 as D (5 bases). CDR3 length: 15 amino acids. Germline V gene sequence: CDR1 SQVTM, CDR2 ANQGSEA. Deletions cut 0 bases from V and 1 base from J, with 9 bases between. The CDR3 DNA is TGCAGCGTTGAAGAGGGAGTACTGAACACCGGGGAGCTGTTTTTT. Encoded protein: CSVEEGVLNTGELFF.

This clonotype was found many times. The J gene is TRBJ2-2, the V gene TRBV24-1; D is uncertain. Germline V lookup: CDR1 KGHDR, CDR2 SFDVKD. This CDR3 is 15 amino acids long. V lost 3 bases and J 1 base, leaving 8 bases between the germline ends. CDR3 DNA sequence: TGTGCCACCAGTGATACGACACGGAACACCGGGGAGCTGTTTTTT. Translated: CATSDTTRNTGELFF.

The chain combines TRBV20-1 with TRBJ1-6; 9 bases fit TRBD1. Per the germline V gene, CDR1 is DFQATT and CDR2 is SNEGSKA (reference sequence). V was clipped by 3 bases and J by 7 bases; unmatched bases: 7. The CDR3 sequence is 15 residues long. The CDR3 sequence: CSASRSGTGNSPLHF. The CDR3 bases are TGCAGTGCTAGTAGGTCCGGGACAGGGAATTCACCCCTCCACTTT.

This clonotype appeared a few times. V usage is TRBV7-2 and J usage is TRBJ2-5; D gene ambiguous. The CDR3 contains 14 residues. From germline, CDR1 is SGHTA and CDR2 FQGNSA. V lost 2 bases to trimming and J lost 1 base, with 8 bases between them. The CDR3 reads CASSLSMSQETQYF. As DNA, the CDR3 is TGTGCCAGCAGCTTAAGCATGAGCCAAGAGACCCAGTACTTC.

There are many counts of this clonotype. J is TRBJ2-2 and V is TRBV7-2; 8 nucleotides agree with TRBD2. There are 14 residues in the CDR3. V lost 5 bases and J lost 3; bases outside the gene matches: 2. Germline V gives CDR1 SGHTA, CDR2 FQGNSA. DNA for the CDR3: TGTGCCAGCAGCCGGGGGGGATACACCGGGGAGCTGTTTTTT. It specifies CASSRGGYTGELFF.

In regard to this clonotype: This may be a read error: a much more frequent sequence differs by one nucleotide. The chain employs TRBV10-3 and TRBJ2-5, with D tentatively TRBD1 (5 bases). Looked up from germline, CDR1 is ENHRY and CDR2 is SYGVKD. The CDR3 loop spans 14 amino acids. Trimming shortened V by 4 bases and J by 5 bases, and 14 bases separated the two germline ends. For the CDR3, the DNA is TGTGCCATCAGTGGCAGGCAGGGTATGGAGACCCAGTACTTC. Protein product: CAISGRQGMETQYF.

This clonotype has only a few counts. The gene calls are TRBV3-1 and TRBJ2-1, with D perhaps being TRBD1 or TRBD2 (5 bases each). With 2 bases removed from V and 9 bases from J, the gap between germline ends came to 11 bases. The germline V gene encodes CDR1 LGHDT and CDR2 YNNKEL (reference sequence). CDR3 size: 13 residues. CDR3 sequence (DNA): TGTGCCAGCAGCCAATACGCGAGGGGTGAGCAGTTCTTC. It is translated as CASSQYARGEQFF.

This clonotype was detected only a few times. The chain is built from TRBV14 and TRBJ1-1, with D hard to call. Germline V gene lookup returns CDR1 SGHDN and CDR2 FVKESK. The CDR3 consists of 18 residues. V was shortened by 0 bases and J by 3 bases, with 20 bases between the two germline ends. The CDR3 spells CASSQEGRSSLAYTEAFF. In DNA, the CDR3 is TGTGCCAGCAGCCAAGAAGGTAGGTCAAGCTTGGCGTACACTGAAGCTTTCTTT.

This clonotype was counted at least ten times. V usage is TRBV5-1 and J usage is TRBJ1-2; 9 bases are a match to TRBD1. In germline, CDR1 is SGHRS, CDR2 YFSETQ. The junction had 7 bases not matched to a gene; V was cut back by 4 bases and J by 0 bases. This CDR3 is built from 16 residues. The DNA for the CDR3 is TGCGCCAGCAGCCCGGGACAGGGTGCTTCTAACTATGGCTACACCTTC. Translating it yields CASSPGQGASNYGYTF. The full variable domain, rest sourced from reference TRBV5-1 and TRBJ1-2, is KAGVTQTPRYLIKTRGQQVTLSCSPISGHRSVSWYQQTPGQGLQFLFEYFSETQRNKGNFPGRFSGRQFSNSRSEMNVSTLELGDSALYLCASSPGQGASNYGYTFGSGTRLTVV.

Many counts were recorded for this clonotype. The chain combines TRBV10-3 with TRBJ2-3, with 10 bases aligning to TRBD2. The CDR3 covers 13 residues. V lost 3 bases and J lost 15; bases outside the gene matches: 9. Germline assignment: CDR1 ENHRY and CDR2 SYGVKD. Written as DNA, the CDR3 is TGTGCCATCAGTGATAAGACTAGCGGGTTGTCATATTTT. Its protein product is CAISDKTSGLSYF.

This chain uses TRBV18 with TRBJ2-1; D remains ambiguous. Germline V gene data show CDR1 as KGHSH and CDR2 as LQKENI. The CDR3 is made up of 17 amino acids. V gave up 6 bases and J gave up 2 bases, with 20 bases separating them. The CDR3 here is CASSPFRVPQAYNEQFF. The DNA of the CDR3 is TGTGCCAGCTCGCCCTTCCGGGTCCCCCAAGCCTACAATGAGCAGTTCTTC.

As to this clonotype: At one boundary the junction diverges from the germline segment, which might be a read error. In DNA, the CDR3 is TGCGCCAACAGCGTGACAGGCAGCCCTGAAGCTTTCTTT. Protein sequence: CANSVTGSPEAFF. This chain joins TRBV5-1 and TRBJ1-1; D is possibly TRBD1 (6 bases). This CDR3 is built from 13 residues. The germline V gene has CDR1 SGHRS and CDR2 YFSETQ.

J is TRBJ2-3 and V is TRBV10-3, with TRBD2 matching 7 bases. Germline values: CDR1 ENHRY, CDR2 SYGVKD. Unmatched junction bases numbered 5, after V lost 3 bases and J lost 2 bases. This CDR3 region has 15 residues. The CDR3 reads CAISEKRGHTDTQYF. The CDR3 DNA reads as TGTGCCATCAGTGAAAAGCGGGGTCACACAGATACGCAGTATTTT.

This clonotype was observed a few times. This chain connects TRBV18 to TRBJ2-1, with 12 bases matching TRBD2. V was clipped by 7 bases and J by 3 bases; unmatched bases: 7. The CDR3 is 16 residues long. Per the germline V gene, CDR1 is KGHSH and CDR2 is LQKENI. In DNA, the CDR3 is TGTGCCAGCTTGACTAGCGGGAGCCTCGGCTACAATGAGCAGTTCTTC. It specifies CASLTSGSLGYNEQFF.

This clonotype was detected ten times or more. The chain joins TRBV29-1 to TRBJ2-3; no firm D call. The CDR3 has 13 residues. Looked up from germline, CDR1 is SQVTM and CDR2 is ANQGSEA. Trimming stripped 3 bases from V and 6 bases from J, with 13 bases between. The DNA for the CDR3 is TGCAGCGTTGACGCTAGTATGCTCGATACGCAGTATTTT. Protein sequence: CSVDASMLDTQYF.

In this sample, this clonotype turned up many times. The chain's CDR3 is CASSANQETQYF. The CDR3 coding sequence is TGCGCCAGCAGCGCCAACCAAGAGACCCAGTACTTC. The rearrangement links TRBV5-1 to TRBJ2-5; D gene ambiguous. There are 12 residues in the CDR3. In germline, CDR1 is SGHRS, CDR2 YFSETQ. The V gene lost 4 bases and the J gene lost 0 bases, with 4 bases spanning the gap.

The rearrangement uses TRBV3-1 and TRBJ2-3; no reliable D call. Trimming took off 1 base at V and 6 bases at J, with 14 bases between the two ends. The CDR3 length is 15 residues. Germline loops: CDR1 LGHDT, CDR2 YNNKEL (reference sequence). CDR3 loop: CASSQVGTRWDTQYF. CDR3 bases: TGTGCCAGCAGCCAAGTAGGTACTCGCTGGGATACGCAGTATTTT.

There are a few counts of this clonotype. This sequence joins TRBV6-1 and TRBJ2-4; no firm D call. The V gene lost 5 bases and the J gene lost 0 bases, with 8 bases spanning the gap. Germline CDR1 and CDR2: MNHNS and SASEGT. This CDR3 is built from 14 residues. The CDR3 coding sequence is TGTGCCAGCAGTCCCTCTATAGCCAAAAACATTCAGTACTTC. Translating it yields CASSPSIAKNIQYF.

The chain combines TRBV20-1 with TRBJ2-1, with 11 nucleotides matching TRBD2. The CDR3 runs to 17 residues. J was trimmed by 0 bases and V by 4 bases; bases with no gene match: 8. The V gene's germline CDR1 is DFQATT and CDR2 SNEGSKA (reference sequence). The CDR3 DNA is TGCAGTGCTAACGGACTAGCGGGCGCAAGCTCCTACAATGAGCAGTTCTTC. It codes for CSANGLAGASSYNEQFF.

The sample holds a few counts of this clonotype. This chain connects TRBV13 to TRBJ1-1; the D gene is possibly TRBD1 (6 bases). V gave up 6 bases and J gave up 3 bases, with 11 bases separating them. Germline-derived CDR1 and CDR2 are PRHDT and FYEKMQ (reference sequence). The CDR3 length is 13 residues. CDR3 in amino acids: CASSRGADTEAFF. CDR3 in DNA: TGTGCCAGCAGTAGGGGGGCGGACACTGAAGCTTTCTTT.

This clonotype is a singleton in its sample. The V call is TRBV28, the J call TRBJ2-7, with D perhaps matching TRBD1 (6 bases). V dropped 3 bases and J dropped 6 bases, with 15 bases sitting between them. CDR1 is MDHEN, CDR2 SYDVKM, per germline. There are 14 residues in the CDR3. The CDR3 DNA reads as TGTGCCAGCAGTTTGGCCAGGGGCCGTTTCGAGCAGTACTTC. Translation: CASSLARGRFEQYF.

This clonotype was seen many times. Written as DNA, the CDR3 is TGCGCCAGCAGTGCGTCTATCGGGGCCTACGAGCAGTACTTC. This codes for CASSASIGAYEQYF. The chain is built from TRBV10-2 and TRBJ2-7; D perhaps matches TRBD2 (5 bases). This CDR3 has 14 residues. V was clipped by 4 bases and J by 2 bases, with 12 bases between them. The germline gives CDR1 WSHSY, CDR2 SAAADI.

This clonotype was seen more than once but under ten times. The V gene is TRBV3-1, the J gene TRBJ2-7, with 7 bases matching TRBD1. V shed 4 bases, J shed 1 base, and the junction held 7 bases outside the gene matches. CDR3 length: 15 residues. Looked up from germline, CDR1 is LGHDT and CDR2 is YNNKEL (reference sequence). This CDR3 reads CASSPSGGRSYEQYF. CDR3 bases: TGTGCCAGCAGCCCATCAGGGGGACGGTCCTACGAGCAGTACTTC.

This clonotype is deemed large. The genes are TRBV4-3 and TRBJ2-1; 7 nucleotides line up with TRBD2. Germline CDR1 and CDR2: LGHNA and YSLEER. The CDR3 contains 16 residues. V shed 0 bases, J shed 2 bases, and the junction held 4 bases outside the gene matches. The CDR3 sequence: CASSQESGETYNEQFF. The CDR3 DNA reads TGCGCCAGCAGCCAAGAAAGCGGGGAAACCTACAATGAGCAGTTCTTC.

The rearrangement links TRBV23-1 to TRBJ2-3; 11 bases fit TRBD2. TRBV23-1 has ORF status, its function being uncertain. With 7 bases clipped from V and 8 bases from J, the junction kept 20 bases outside the gene matches. There are 18 residues in the CDR3. The CDR3 loop reads CASTIRHTSGSGGGTQYF. Written as DNA, the CDR3 is TGCGCCAGCACCATCCGCCACACTAGCGGGAGTGGAGGGGGTACGCAGTATTTT.

This clonotype was recorded a few times. The chain combines TRBV6-5 with TRBJ2-3; tentative D call: TRBD1 (6 bases). V dropped 8 bases and J dropped 4 bases, with 10 bases sitting between them. Germline CDR1 and CDR2: MNHEY and SVGAGI. The CDR3 extends over 12 amino acids. The CDR3 coding sequence is TGTGCCAGCCGCACAGGGTCAGATACGCAGTATTTT. This sequence encodes CASRTGSDTQYF.

The rearrangement uses TRBV24-1 and TRBJ2-1; the match to TRBD2 covers 11 bases. The germline gives CDR1 KGHDR, CDR2 SFDVKD. The CDR3 loop spans 15 amino acids. V gave up 2 bases and J gave up 5 bases; unmatched junction bases: 1. CDR3 residues: CATSDSLAGDNEQFF. CDR3 sequence (DNA): TGTGCCACCAGTGATTCACTAGCGGGGGACAATGAGCAGTTCTTC.

This clonotype was recorded a few times. The chain employs TRBV6-1 and TRBJ2-3; TRBD2 aligns across 13 bases. With V trimmed by 5 bases and J by 3 bases, 5 bases remained unmatched. CDR3 size: 16 residues. Germline CDR1 is MNHNS and CDR2 is SASEGT. The DNA for the CDR3 is TGTGCCAGCAGTCGGACTAGCGGGAGTGGGACAGATACGCAGTATTTT. It codes for CASSRTSGSGTDTQYF.

The chain uses TRBV25-1 and TRBJ2-6, with TRBD1 matching over 7 bases. Trimming at V came to 2 bases and at J to 0 bases, leaving 16 bases not matched to a gene. CDR1 is MGHDK, CDR2 SYGVNS, per germline. The CDR3 is 21 residues long. CDR3 region: CASSERSYGDRHPSGANVLTF. CDR3 nucleotides: TGTGCCAGCAGTGAAAGATCGTACGGGGACAGACACCCCTCTGGGGCCAACGTCCTGACTTTC.